Each of the 24 T cell receptor delta chains below was sequenced from the same sample in a study of delta chains in infants with herpesvirus infections. Gamma-chain- and delta-chain-specific primers converted PBMC RNA into TCR cDNA. TCRdb re-called the RT-PCR reads through CATT. Found here are hundreds of delta-chain clones, roughly 31% of them singletons; the top ten hold 35% to 45%. Sequenced here: peripheral blood, sampled at time point 2 of longitudinal follow-up. Receptor source: a human donor who was a Ugandan infant, either HIV-exposed or HIV-unexposed (not recorded which).

A single count supports this clone. A far larger clone is only one base removed, so a read error is likely. The rearrangement links TRDV1 to TRDJ1; 7 bases agree with TRDD3. Per germline, CDR1 TSWWSYY and CDR2 QGS. V gave up 2 bases and J gave up 0 bases; unmatched junction bases: 30. This CDR3 is built from 24 residues. In DNA, the CDR3 is TGTGCTCTTGGGGAAGTTCCCACCCTCTGCTACTGGGGCAAATCTGGAACGTACACCGATAAACTCATCTTT. Translating it yields CALGEVPTLCYWGKSGTYTDKLIF.

Remarks on this clone: A read error is likely here: a far larger clone is one base away. The rearrangement uses TRDV2 and TRDJ3; possible D gene TRDD2, 5 bases. The CDR3 runs 18 residues. V dropped 3 bases and J dropped 0 bases, with 14 bases sitting between them. Germline loops: CDR1 GEAIGNYY, CDR2 EKD. In DNA, the CDR3 is TGTGCCTGTGACCCTACCAACGGGAGCTCCTGGGACACCCGACAGATGTTTTTC. This sequence encodes CACDPTNGSSWDTRQMFF.

In its sample, this clone is medium-sized (0.01 to 0.1%). The chain links TRDV1 to TRDJ1; a weak D match, TRDD3 (6 bases). The V end was cut by 2 bases, the J end by 0 bases, with 22 bases between. CDR3 length equals 19 residues. From germline, CDR1 is TSWWSYY and CDR2 QGS. The CDR3 DNA reads as TGTGCTCTTGGGGAAATCCCCCTTGGCTGGGGCCCCTACACCGATAAACTCATCTTT. This sequence encodes CALGEIPLGWGPYTDKLIF.

By share, this clone ranks as medium-sized. This rearrangement joins TRDV2 to TRDJ1; the match to TRDD3 covers 8 bases. CDR1 GEAIGNYY and CDR2 EKD come from the germline V gene. Germline trimming cut 4 bases from V and 0 bases from J; bases unmatched to any gene: 12. The CDR3 loop spans 17 amino acids. This CDR3 reads CACDPLLGVPYTDKLIF. In DNA, the CDR3 is TGTGCCTGTGATCCCTTACTGGGGGTTCCCTACACCGATAAACTCATCTTT.

By share of the sample, this clone is large. Mismatch with germline at one junction end may stem from a read error. The gene calls are TRAV38-2/DV8 and TRDJ1; D is unresolved. This CDR3 has 15 amino acids. The V gene's germline CDR1 is TSESDYY and CDR2 QEAYKQQN. In DNA, the CDR3 is TGTGCTTATAGGAGCGCACCCCGCGACACCAATAAACTCATCTTT. Translation gives CAYRSAPRDTNKLIF.

The chain couples TRDV1 to TRDJ1; TRDD3 is a possible D gene (6 bases). V dropped 3 bases and J dropped 10 bases, with 15 bases sitting between them. Germline CDR1 is TSWWSYY and CDR2 is QGS. The CDR3 contains 13 residues. This chain's CDR3 is CALGEKPWGRLIF. As DNA, the CDR3 is TGTGCTCTTGGGGAGAAACCCTGGGGCAGACTCATCTTT.

This clone is medium-sized in the sample. The V call is TRDV1, the J call TRDJ1, with 7 bases that match TRDD3. Germline lookup yields CDR1 TSWWSYY and CDR2 QGS. V shed 4 bases, J shed 0 bases, and the junction held 23 bases outside the gene matches. The CDR3 contains 21 residues. DNA of the CDR3: TGTGCTCTTGGGGCCCTTACGGACGTGAGACGGGATACTCTGTACACCGATAAACTCATCTTT. This sequence encodes CALGALTDVRRDTLYTDKLIF.

The chain uses TRDV3 and TRDJ1; 10 bases fit TRDD3. CDR1 and CDR2 (germline): TVYSNPD, GDNSRS (reference sequence). The CDR3 is 16 amino acids. Germline trimming cut 1 base from V and 1 base from J; bases unmatched to any gene: 9. CDR3 in DNA: TGTGCCTTTACAAGGGGGGGGATACGCGGCACCGATAAACTCATCTTT. It specifies CAFTRGGIRGTDKLIF.

Worth noting for this clone: The protein recorded in TCRdb matches a much larger clone and deviates from this DNA's translation at residue 6, suggesting a read error; the protein here is obtained by translating the DNA. The chain combines TRDV2 with TRDJ1; TRDD3 aligns across 13 bases. After removal of 3 bases from V and 3 bases from J, the junction contained 9 bases not matched to a gene. This CDR3 spans 17 amino acids. Germline V gene lookup returns CDR1 GEAIGNYY and CDR2 EKD. The CDR3 region has the DNA TGTGCCTGTGACTCCCATACTGGGGGATACGGGTCCGATAAACTCATCTTT. This sequence encodes CACDSHTGGYGSDKLIF.

Concerning this clone itself: This likely traces to a read error, being one base from a far larger clone. J is TRDJ1 and V is TRAV29/DV5; the D call may be TRDD2 or TRDD3 (9 bases each). Germline V gene lookup returns CDR1 NSMFDY and CDR2 ISSIKDK. V lost 1 base and J lost 4, with 47 bases in between. The CDR3 loop spans 25 amino acids. The CDR3 coding sequence is TGTGCAGCAAGCATAGGCCTTCCTACGTTGAGAGGGAGAGAGTGGTACTGGGGGACTGGCGATAAACTCATCTTT. This sequence encodes CAASIGLPTLRGREWYWGTGDKLIF. Using reference TRAV29/DV5 and TRDJ1 for the parts outside the CDR3, the full variable domain is DQQVKQNSPSLSVQEGRISILNCDYTNSMFDYFLWYKKYPAEGPTFLISISSIKDKNEDGRFTVFLNKSAKHLSLHIVPSQPGDSAVYFCAASIGLPTLRGREWYWGTGDKLIFGKGTRVTVEP.

Points on this clone: A read error may explain this, as a much larger clone is one base away. The CDR3 region is CALGEPKSFPERAHWGIPDKLIF. CDR3 DNA sequence: TGTGCTCTTGGGGAACCCAAAAGTTTTCCCGAACGGGCTCACTGGGGGATACCCGATAAACTCATCTTT. The gene calls are TRDV1 and TRDJ1; 12 bases match TRDD3. Per germline, CDR1 TSWWSYY and CDR2 QGS. The CDR3 has 23 residues. The ends lost 1 base at V and 3 bases at J; junction bases unmatched: 24.

This clone ranks as large. The identical CDR3 is also encoded by other nucleotide sequences in the sample. The chain combines TRDV1 with TRDJ1; D possibly corresponds to TRDD3 (6 bases). With 0 bases removed from V and 7 bases from J, the gap between germline ends came to 33 bases. The CDR3 totals 21 residues. In germline, CDR1 is TSWWSYY, CDR2 QGS. CDR3 protein: CALGELGLDWWIHSSGGKLIF. CDR3 nucleotides: TGTGCTCTTGGGGAACTAGGCCTAGATTGGTGGATACATTCGAGTGGTGGTAAACTCATCTTT.

This clone was recorded a few times. The chain employs TRDV1 and TRDJ1, with 9 bases identical to TRDD3. V shed 3 bases and J 0 bases; nucleotides not matched to a gene: 17. The CDR3 is made up of 20 amino acids. Germline CDR1 and CDR2: TSWWSYY and QGS. CDR3 residues: CALGDSSTGGRTLYTDKLIF. CDR3 bases: TGTGCTCTTGGGGATTCCAGTACTGGGGGACGAACACTTTACACCGATAAACTCATCTTT.

Relative to its sample, this clone is large. The chain couples TRDV2 to TRDJ3, with TRDD3 matching over 12 bases. The V and J ends lost 0 bases and 0 bases, in that order; junction bases with no gene match: 11. This CDR3 is 22 amino acids long. The germline gives CDR1 GEAIGNYY, CDR2 EKD. The CDR3 sequence is CACDTRRNWGIPGSWDTRQMFF. The DNA of the CDR3 is TGTGCCTGTGACACCAGGAGGAACTGGGGGATACCTGGCTCCTGGGACACCCGACAGATGTTTTTC.

This clone is large by share. The rearrangement links TRDV3 to TRDJ1; TRDD3 matches 10 bases. Germline values: CDR1 TVYSNPD, CDR2 GDNSRS (reference sequence). V shed 4 bases, J shed 0 bases, and the junction held 17 bases outside the gene matches. The CDR3 length is 18 residues. CDR3 nucleotides: TGTGCCTCCCCGGGGGAAGACTGGGGGATGTTCTACACCGATAAACTCATCTTT. Amino acids: CASPGEDWGMFYTDKLIF.

This clone was seen more than once but under ten times. This likely came from a read error, as a far larger clone is one base away. The V call is TRDV1, the J call TRDJ1; 8 bases map to TRDD3. Germline CDR1 TSWWSYY, CDR2 QGS. This CDR3 is 17 amino acids long. J was trimmed by 3 bases and V by 4 bases; bases with no gene match: 13. CDR3 bases: TGTGCTCTTGGGGTTGCCGGGGTGGGGGATTACCCCGATAAACTCATCTTT. This gives the protein CALGVAGVGDYPDKLIF.

J is TRDJ1 and V is TRDV2, with a possible D match to TRDD3 (6 bases). Trimming took off 4 bases at V and 0 bases at J, with 26 bases between the two ends. This CDR3 contains 19 residues. CDR1 is GEAIGNYY and CDR2 is EKD in the germline V gene. CDR3 loop: CACESGTTGISKYTDKLIF. In DNA form, the CDR3 reads TGTGCCTGTGAAAGCGGTACTACGGGGATTTCGAAATACACCGATAAACTCATCTTT.

Regarding this clone: A far larger clone is off by one base, so a read error is likely. The chain carries TRDV1 and TRDJ1; 13 positions agree with TRDD3. Germline trimming cut 0 bases from V and 4 bases from J; bases unmatched to any gene: 26. This CDR3 spans 24 amino acids. The germline gives CDR1 TSWWSYY, CDR2 QGS. The CDR3 DNA is TGTGCTCTTGGGGAACTAGATCACTTCCGTCTCCTAGTACTGGGGGATACGGGCCACGATAAACTCATCTTT. Its translation: CALGELDHFRLLVLGDTGHDKLIF.

By frequency in the sample, this clone is large (0.1 to 1%). This chain links TRDV1 with TRDJ2; possibly TRDD3 for D (6 bases). CDR3 length: 20 residues. The V end lost 0 bases, the J end lost 5 bases, and 25 bases lay between the germline ends. Germline loops: CDR1 TSWWSYY, CDR2 QGS. CDR3 loop: CALGELGPPKRRIPTAQLFF. The CDR3 DNA reads as TGTGCTCTTGGGGAACTAGGACCCCCGAAAAGGAGGATACCTACAGCACAACTCTTCTTT.

This clone is categorized as large (0.1 to 1%). Additional DNA sequences in this sample encode the identical CDR3. The chain employs TRDV1 and TRDJ1; 9 bases agree with TRDD2. After removal of 3 bases from V and 4 bases from J, the junction contained 18 bases not matched to a gene. The CDR3 runs 19 residues. Germline CDR1 reads TSWWSYY; CDR2 reads QGS. In DNA, the CDR3 is TGTGCTCTTGGGGACACCTTGGCCTTCCTACTCCGGGGACGCGATAAACTCATCTTT. Translated: CALGDTLAFLLRGRDKLIF.

Notes on this clone: A far larger clone is just one base off, so this is likely a read error. J is TRDJ1 and V is TRDV1, with TRDD3 identical over 12 bases. Germline values: CDR1 TSWWSYY, CDR2 QGS. The CDR3 consists of 23 residues. V dropped 4 bases and J dropped 0; count of bases not matched to a gene: 24. The CDR3 loop is CALGGLAWSLQGHWGIHTDKLIF. The CDR3 coding sequence is TGTGCTCTTGGGGGACTGGCCTGGTCGCTACAGGGACACTGGGGGATACACACCGATAAACTCATCTTT.

By proportion, this clone is medium-sized (0.01 to 0.1%). The chain couples TRDV3 to TRDJ1, with 7 bases matching TRDD2. This CDR3 is 12 amino acids long. Germline V CDR1 and CDR2: TVYSNPD, GDNSRS (reference sequence). The ends lost 5 bases at V and 8 bases at J; junction bases unmatched: 11. CDR3 sequence (DNA): TGTGCCGCTCCTTCCTCTCGGGGCAAACTCATCTTT. Translating gives CAAPSSRGKLIF.

This sequence joins TRDV1 and TRDJ1; 10 positions match TRDD3. Germline lookup yields CDR1 TSWWSYY and CDR2 QGS. The CDR3 runs 18 residues. The V and J ends lost 0 bases and 0 bases, in that order; junction bases with no gene match: 7. The DNA of the CDR3 is TGTGCTCTTGGGGAACTCGACCTGGGGGATATGGACACCGATAAACTCATCTTT. This translates into CALGELDLGDMDTDKLIF.

By frequency in the sample, this clone is medium-sized (0.01 to 0.1%). The chain is built from TRDV1 and TRDJ1; 12 bases align to TRDD3. Germline V gene data show CDR1 as TSWWSYY and CDR2 as QGS. With V trimmed by 1 base and J by 3 bases, 18 bases remained unmatched. The CDR3 is 21 residues long. The CDR3 DNA follows: TGTGCTCTTGGGGAACCCGGTGGCCCAACTTACTGGGGGATACAGTCCGATAAACTCATCTTT. It codes for CALGEPGGPTYWGIQSDKLIF.